This TCR beta chain originates from a study of human T cells and chemical hapten exposure. Background on the study: DPC (0.01%) was patch tested on the upper back and read at 6 days.

TCRdb called the RACE reads again in MiXCR, with one record for every CDR3 protein. The sample has more than 150,000 distinct CDR3 sequences, roughly 15% seen once; the top ten hold about 1.8%. The ends were cut back, 5 bases at V and 7 bases at J, with 4 bases in the middle. This CDR3 is 11 amino acids long. The time point here: patch test 1, 2 weeks after DPC sensitization. Treatment: therapeutic diphenylcyclopropenone sensitization with weekly scalp DPC. Sequences were derived from whole blood, sampled in connection with sensitization to the hapten diphenylcyclopropenone (DPC). The sequence came from a young woman with alopecia areata. Some clones in this sample may be carry-over from other donors' samples. The chain combines TRBV5-7 with TRBJ1-6; no clear D. TRBV5-7 is reported as an ORF; its role is uncertain. The CDR3 spells CASSPNSPLHF. DNA for the CDR3: TGTGCCAGCAGTCCGAATTCACCCCTCCACTTT.